This T cell receptor (beta chain) was recorded in a study of radiotherapy plus CTLA-4 blockade in lung cancer (dated by TCRdb to 2016 to 2018). General notes on the study: Objective responses were observed in approximately 18% of enrolled patients, and disease control was achieved in 31%.

The study at large found these results: Increased serum interferon-beta after radiation, together with early dynamic changes in blood T cell clones, were reported to be the strongest predictors of response. After treatment with radiotherapy and ipilimumab, TCR clones that originated in tumors expanded in peripheral blood.

The CDR3 runs 15 amino acids, cysteine and phenylalanine included. This entry keeps only the CDR3 DNA: 45 bases, framed from base 1. CDR1 and CDR2 are drawn from the germline V gene: SGDLS, YYNGEE. The junction shows trimming of 0 bases on V and 0 bases on J, plus 10 bases between the germline ends. The study evaluated CTLA-4 blockade (ipilimumab) given together with focal radiation therapy in patients who had chemo-refractory metastatic non-small-cell lung cancer. By sample share, this clone is medium-sized (0.01 to 0.1%). The target of this receptor is not known. Within one base of it there is no much larger clone, and no base qualities were kept. Receptor amplification or capture employed the immunoSEQ multiplex PCR assay. TCRdb obtained this table from immuneACCESS and retained in-frame rearrangements with V and J assigned. These tables miss some clones; where compared with another copy, unresolved V genes account for less than half of the shortfall, and the remainder is unexplained. Counted in this sample were approximately 78,000 clones; around 80% of them appeared once. The top ten constitute 7% to 8% of the sample.

The receptor chain draws on TRBV9 and TRBJ2-7; the D gene assignment is perhaps TRBD1 or TRBD2, with each matching 5 bases. The sample in question was peripheral blood, obtained from a patient treated with radiotherapy plus ipilimumab. The sequence was collected from a human donor with non-small cell lung cancer who had a complete response to radiotherapy plus ipilimumab. The DNA reads TGTGCCAGCAGCGTAGATAGGGGAGTCTCCTACGAGCAGTACTTC. Protein translation: CASSVDRGVSYEQYF.